This TCR beta chain came from a study of brain T cells in children with intractable seizures. CDR3 size: 14 residues. The germline V gene has CDR1 MGHRA and CDR2 YSYEKL. Trimming shortened V by 1 base and J by 3 bases, and 9 bases separated the two germline ends. The sequenced cases were selected for having the highest brain T cell transcript signatures. Patients received at least one anti-epileptic drug before surgery. Comment on this clone: Its target is not known. This specimen includes other DNA sequences encoding the same CDR3.

Study results and caveats: Pre-surgery blood may have been undersampled, hiding some clones. Only CDR3 sequence similarity suggested viral specificity, without known HCMV serostatus.

The assay was immunoSEQ multiplex PCR, and TCRdb's table has in-frame clones only and misses some. The sample consists of about 76,000 clones, about 93% of them appearing once. The receptor's source is a boy younger than two with tuberous sclerosis and intractable seizures. The J gene is TRBJ2-5, the V gene TRBV4-1; TRBD2 is a possible D gene (5 bases). The source was peripheral blood, collected at surgery. CDR3 bases: TGCGCCAGCAGCCAAGGACGGGGTAAAGAGACCCAGTACTTC. Translating gives CASSQGRGKETQYF.